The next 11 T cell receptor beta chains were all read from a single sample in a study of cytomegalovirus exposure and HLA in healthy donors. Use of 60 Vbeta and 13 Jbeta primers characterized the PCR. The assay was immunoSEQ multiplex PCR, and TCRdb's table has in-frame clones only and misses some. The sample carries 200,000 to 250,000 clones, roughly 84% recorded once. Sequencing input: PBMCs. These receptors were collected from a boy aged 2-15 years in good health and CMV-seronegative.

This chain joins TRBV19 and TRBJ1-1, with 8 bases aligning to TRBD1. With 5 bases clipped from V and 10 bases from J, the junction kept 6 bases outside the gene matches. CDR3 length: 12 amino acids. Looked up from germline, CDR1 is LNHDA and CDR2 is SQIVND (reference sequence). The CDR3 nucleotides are TGTGCCAGTAGTCCCCGACAGGGGATAGCTTTCTTT. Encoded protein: CASSPRQGIAFF.

As DNA, the CDR3 is TGTGCCAGCAGCTTGGCTAGGCGGGACTCCTACGAGCAGTACTTC. Its translation is CASSLARRDSYEQYF. The rearrangement uses TRBV5-6 and TRBJ2-7; TRBD2 might be the D (6 bases). Between the trimmed V and J ends, which lost 0 bases and 0 bases, there was a span of 10 bases. The CDR3 spans 15 residues. Germline CDR1 is SGHDT and CDR2 is YYEEEE.

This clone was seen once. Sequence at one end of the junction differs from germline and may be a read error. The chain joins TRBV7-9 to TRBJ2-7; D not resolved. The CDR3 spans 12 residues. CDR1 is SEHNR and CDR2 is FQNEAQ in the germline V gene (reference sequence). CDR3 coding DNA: TGTTCCAGCAGCTTATCCACCTACGAGCAGTACTTC. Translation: CSSSLSTYEQYF. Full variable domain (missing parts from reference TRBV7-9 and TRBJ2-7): DTGVSQNPRHKITKRGQNVTFRCDPISEHNRLYWYRQTLGQGPEFLTYFQNEAQLEKSRLLSDRFSAERPKGSFSTLEIQRTEQGDSAMYLCSSSLSTYEQYFGPGTRLTVT.

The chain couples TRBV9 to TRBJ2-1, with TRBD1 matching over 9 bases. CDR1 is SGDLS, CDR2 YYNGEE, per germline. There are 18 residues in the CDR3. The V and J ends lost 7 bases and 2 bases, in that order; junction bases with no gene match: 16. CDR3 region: CASGTGTGISFAYNEQFF. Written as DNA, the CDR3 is TGTGCCAGCGGAACCGGGACAGGGATTTCGTTCGCCTACAATGAGCAGTTCTTC. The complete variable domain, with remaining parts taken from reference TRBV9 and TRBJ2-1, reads DSGVTQTPKHLITATGQRVTLRCSPRSGDLSVYWYQQSLDQGLQFLIQYYNGEERAKGNILERFSAQQFPDLHSELNLSSLELGDSALYFCASGTGTGISFAYNEQFFGPGTRLTVL.

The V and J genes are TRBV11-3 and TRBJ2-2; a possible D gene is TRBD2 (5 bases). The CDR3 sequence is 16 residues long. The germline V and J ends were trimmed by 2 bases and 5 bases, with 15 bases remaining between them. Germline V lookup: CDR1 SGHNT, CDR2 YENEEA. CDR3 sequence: CASSLIVGRGTGELFF. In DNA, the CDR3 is TGTGCCAGCAGCTTAATCGTCGGCAGAGGGACCGGGGAGCTGTTTTTT.

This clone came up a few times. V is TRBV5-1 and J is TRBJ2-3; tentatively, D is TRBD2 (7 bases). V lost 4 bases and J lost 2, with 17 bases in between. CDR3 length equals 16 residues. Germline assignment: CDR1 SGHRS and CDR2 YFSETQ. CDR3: CASSPDEGGITDTQYF. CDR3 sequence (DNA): TGCGCCAGCAGCCCGGATGAGGGGGGGATCACAGATACGCAGTATTTT. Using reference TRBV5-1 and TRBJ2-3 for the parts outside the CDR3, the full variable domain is KAGVTQTPRYLIKTRGQQVTLSCSPISGHRSVSWYQQTPGQGLQFLFEYFSETQRNKGNFPGRFSGRQFSNSRSEMNVSTLELGDSALYLCASSPDEGGITDTQYFGPGTRLTVL.

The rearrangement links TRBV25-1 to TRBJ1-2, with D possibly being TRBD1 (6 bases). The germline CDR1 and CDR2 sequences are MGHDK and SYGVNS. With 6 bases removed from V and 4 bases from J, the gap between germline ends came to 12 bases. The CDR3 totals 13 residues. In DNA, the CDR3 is TGTGCCAGCAGCACAGGGAAACCCTATGGCTACACCTTC. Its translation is CASSTGKPYGYTF.

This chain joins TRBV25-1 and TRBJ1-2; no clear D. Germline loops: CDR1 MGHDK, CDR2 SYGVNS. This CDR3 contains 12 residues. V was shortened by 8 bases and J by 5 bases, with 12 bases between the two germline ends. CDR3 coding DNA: TGTGCCAGCCGAGAGGAGATTTATGGCTACACCTTC. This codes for CASREEIYGYTF.

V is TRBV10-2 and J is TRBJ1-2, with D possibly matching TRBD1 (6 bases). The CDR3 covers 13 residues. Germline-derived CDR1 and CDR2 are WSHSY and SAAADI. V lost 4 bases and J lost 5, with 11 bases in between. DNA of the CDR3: TGCGCCAGCAGTGTATACAGGGAATATGGCTACACCTTC. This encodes CASSVYREYGYTF.

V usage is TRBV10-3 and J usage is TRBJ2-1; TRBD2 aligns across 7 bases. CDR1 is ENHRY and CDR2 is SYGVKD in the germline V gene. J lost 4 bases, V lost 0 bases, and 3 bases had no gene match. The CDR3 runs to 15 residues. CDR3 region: CAISESGGEYNEQFF. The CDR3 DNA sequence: TGTGCCATCAGTGAGTCGGGGGGGGAATACAATGAGCAGTTCTTC.

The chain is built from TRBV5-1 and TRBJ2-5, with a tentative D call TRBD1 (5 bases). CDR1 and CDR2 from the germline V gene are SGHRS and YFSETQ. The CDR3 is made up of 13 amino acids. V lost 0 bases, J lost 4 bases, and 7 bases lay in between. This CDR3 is CASSLEGRETQYF. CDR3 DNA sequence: TGCGCCAGCAGCTTGGAGGGGCGAGAGACCCAGTACTTC.